The 5 T cell receptor beta chains reported below all come from one sample, sequenced in a study of patients and donors after allogeneic stem cell transplantation. MiXCR, run by TCRdb on the RT-PCR reads, gives a single entry per CDR3 protein. The repertoire holds around 170,000 distinct CDR3 sequences, with 24% as singletons. Source material: blood, either unsorted or a sorted T cell fraction (not recorded which). The receptors were gathered from a human donor who was either an allogeneic HSCT recipient or a stem cell or donor lymphocyte infusion donor (not recorded which). It is not recorded whose cells these are; they may come from a transplant donor.

This rearrangement joins TRBV3-1 to TRBJ1-1; D is unresolved. The CDR3 is 13 amino acids. Germline V gives CDR1 LGHDT, CDR2 YNNKEL (reference sequence). Trimming pared 8 bases from V and 4 bases from J, leaving 14 bases between. CDR3 coding DNA: TGTGCCAGCTCCGTTGGGTCGGGCACTGAAGCTTTCTTT. Encoded protein: CASSVGSGTEAFF.

V usage is TRBV12-5 and J usage is TRBJ2-5; possibly TRBD1 or TRBD2 for D (6 bases each). CDR3 length equals 12 residues. Germline V gene lookup returns CDR1 LGHNT and CDR2 FRNRAP. The V end lost 7 bases, the J end lost 1 base, and 7 bases lay between the germline ends. CDR3 nucleotides: TGTGCTAGTGCGGGGGCCCAAGAGACCCAGTACTTC. It translates to CASAGAQETQYF.

At least ten counts were recorded for this clonotype. V usage is TRBV7-9 and J usage is TRBJ2-2, with D perhaps TRBD1 or TRBD2 (6 bases each). The ends were cut back, 0 bases at V and 0 bases at J, with 11 bases in the middle. The CDR3 covers 17 residues. Germline-derived CDR1 and CDR2 are SEHNR and FQNEAQ (reference sequence). In nucleotides, the CDR3 is TGTGCCAGCAGCTTAGCGCGGGACAAGGCGAACACCGGGGAGCTGTTTTTT. Its translation: CASSLARDKANTGELFF.

V usage is TRBV3-1 and J usage is TRBJ2-7, with unresolved D. The V gene lost 1 base and the J gene lost 2 bases, with 18 bases spanning the gap. The CDR3 extends over 17 amino acids. Germline CDR1 reads LGHDT; CDR2 reads YNNKEL (reference sequence). The CDR3 is CASSQGLWAWTPYEQYF. DNA for the CDR3: TGTGCCAGCAGCCAAGGACTTTGGGCGTGGACCCCCTACGAGCAGTACTTC.

J is TRBJ2-5 and V is TRBV5-1, with 8 bases identical to TRBD2. This CDR3 is built from 15 residues. CDR1 and CDR2 from the germline V gene are SGHRS and YFSETQ. Losses at the gene ends were 1 base for V and 5 bases for J; bases not matched to a gene: 7. The CDR3 DNA is TGCGCCAGCAGCTTGTCCAGCGGGGGTGGTGAGACCCAGTACTTC. The encoded protein is CASSLSSGGGETQYF.